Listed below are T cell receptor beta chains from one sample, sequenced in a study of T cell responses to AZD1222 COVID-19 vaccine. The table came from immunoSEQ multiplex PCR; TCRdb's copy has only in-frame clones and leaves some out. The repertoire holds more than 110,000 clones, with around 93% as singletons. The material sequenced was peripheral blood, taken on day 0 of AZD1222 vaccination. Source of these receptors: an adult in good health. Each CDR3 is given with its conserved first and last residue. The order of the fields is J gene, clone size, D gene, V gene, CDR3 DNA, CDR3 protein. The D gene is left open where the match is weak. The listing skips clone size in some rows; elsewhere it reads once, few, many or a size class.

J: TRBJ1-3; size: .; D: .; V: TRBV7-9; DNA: TGTGCCAGCAGCTTAAGGGGATTTGCTGGAAACACCATATATTTT; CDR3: CASSLRGFAGNTIYF
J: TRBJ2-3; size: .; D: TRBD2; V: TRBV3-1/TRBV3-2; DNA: TGTGCCAGCAGCTCCTATGGGGGCGGGGGGGCCGTTTTAACAGATACGCAGTATTTT; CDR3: CASSSYGGGGAVLTDTQYF
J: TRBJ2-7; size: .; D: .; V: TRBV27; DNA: TGTGCCAGCAGTTCGGGGACCGAGCAGTACTTC; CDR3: CASSSGTEQYF
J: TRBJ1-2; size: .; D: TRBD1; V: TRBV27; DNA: TGTGCCAGCAGTTTAACAGGGGCCTATGGCTACACCTTC; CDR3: CASSLTGAYGYTF
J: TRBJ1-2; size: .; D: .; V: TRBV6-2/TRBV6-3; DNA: TGTGCCAGCAGTTACTCGAGTAAGAGACAGCCGAGACCGGATTATGGCTACACCTTC; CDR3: CASSYSSKRQPRPDYGYTF
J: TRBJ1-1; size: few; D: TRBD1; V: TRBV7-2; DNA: TGTGCCAGCAGCCCGGGACAGATGAACACTGAAGCTTTCTTT; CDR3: CASSPGQMNTEAFF
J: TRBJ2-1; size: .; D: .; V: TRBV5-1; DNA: TGCGCCAGCAGCTTGGGGGACGGTGCCTACAATGAGCAGTTCTTC; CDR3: CASSLGDGAYNEQFF
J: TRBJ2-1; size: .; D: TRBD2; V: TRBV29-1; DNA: TGCAGCGTTGATACTGCGGGGGGCGCGGATGAGCAGTTCTTC; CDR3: CSVDTAGGADEQFF
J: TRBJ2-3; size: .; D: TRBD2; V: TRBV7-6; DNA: TGTGCCAGCAGCTTACGGGGGGACGGGCTCGTCACAGATACGCAGTATTTT; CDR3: CASSLRGDGLVTDTQYF
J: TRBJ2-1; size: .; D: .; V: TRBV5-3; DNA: TGTGCCAGAAGCTTGAGTGAGCAGTTCTTC; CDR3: CARSLSEQFF
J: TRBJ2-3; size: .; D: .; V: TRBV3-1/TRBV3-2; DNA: TGTGCCAGCAGTCCGGTTGGAGATACGCAGTATTTT; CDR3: CASSPVGDTQYF
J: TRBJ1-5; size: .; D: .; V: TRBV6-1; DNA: TGTGCCAGCAGTGAACGGTATAGCAATCAGCCCCAGCATTTT; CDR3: CASSERYSNQPQHF
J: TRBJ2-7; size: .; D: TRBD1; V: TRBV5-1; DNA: TGCGCCAGCAGCTTTGGGACAGGGGCCTACGAGCAGTACTTC; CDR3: CASSFGTGAYEQYF
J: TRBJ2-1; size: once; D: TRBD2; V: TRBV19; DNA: TGTGCCAGTAGTATTGGGTGGGGGGGACCTCCCTACAATGAGCAGTTCTTC; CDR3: CASSIGWGGPPYNEQFF
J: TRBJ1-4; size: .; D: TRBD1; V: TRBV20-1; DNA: TGCAGTGCTAGTATACCACGACAGGGTCGGAATGAAAAACTGTTTTTT; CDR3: CSASIPRQGRNEKLFF
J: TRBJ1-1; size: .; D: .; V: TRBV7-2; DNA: TGTGCCAGCAGCTTAAGCAGTTCGGGAAACACTGAAGCTTTCTTT; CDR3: CASSLSSSGNTEAFF
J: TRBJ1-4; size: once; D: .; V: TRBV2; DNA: TGTGCCAGCAGTGAAGCGCAAGGGGATAATGAAAAACTGTTTTTT; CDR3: CASSEAQGDNEKLFF
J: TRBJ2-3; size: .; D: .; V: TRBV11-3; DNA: TGTGCCAGCAGCTTAGGGTTGCAGGCGAGCACAGATACGCAGTATTTT; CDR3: CASSLGLQASTDTQYF